This passage covers 9 T cell receptor beta chains from one sample sequenced in a study of shared clonotypes between healthy human individuals (dated by TCRdb to 2020 to 2022). The library was made by the immunoSEQ multiplex PCR assay. The table comes from immuneACCESS by way of TCRdb, which keeps in-frame sequences with V and J called. Part of the clones is missing from these tables; in studies checked, under half for an unresolved V gene and the rest for unknown reasons. The sample data list 950,000 to 1,300,000 clones, and about 75% of these were observed just once. The biggest ten clones account for 1.4% of the sample. Sequenced input: memory CD4+ T cells sorted from blood. Reading the label with the study, this specimen's cell subset or site is: CD45RA-negative fraction. The source is a man between 18 and 29 years old in good health.

The chain employs TRBV2 and TRBJ1-2; no clear D gene. The CDR3 has 15 amino acids. Germline-derived CDR1 and CDR2 are SNHLY and FYNNEI. Trimming removed 6 bases at V and 4 bases at J, with 18 bases between. The CDR3 here is CASSEWPQGSYGYTF. The CDR3 nucleotides read TGTGCCAGCAGCGAATGGCCCCAAGGATCCTATGGCTACACCTTC.

This clone was detected a few times. Additional DNA sequences in this sample encode the identical CDR3. The chain joins TRBV28 to TRBJ1-5; no firm D call. The CDR3 has 12 amino acids. The V and J ends lost 8 bases and 2 bases respectively, with 7 bases between them. Germline CDR1 is MDHEN and CDR2 is SYDVKM. CDR3 DNA sequence: TGTGCCAGCGGTGGTGGCAATCAGCCCCAGCATTTT. It encodes CASGGGNQPQHF.

The V gene is TRBV7-2, the J gene TRBJ1-4, with a tentative D call TRBD1 (6 bases). The germline V and J ends were trimmed by 5 bases and 7 bases, with 14 bases remaining between them. In germline, CDR1 is SGHTA, CDR2 FQGNSA. This CDR3 comprises 14 residues. CDR3 nucleotide sequence: TGTGCCAGCAGCCCTCAGGGAGGGGGTGAAAAACTGTTTTTT. This translates into CASSPQGGGEKLFF.

The rearrangement uses TRBV5-8 and TRBJ1-4, with D uncertain. This CDR3 spans 16 amino acids. The germline V gene encodes CDR1 SGHTS and CDR2 YDEGEE. V gave up 1 base and J gave up 7 bases, with 17 bases separating them. CDR3 bases: TGTGCCAGCAGCTTGCTGGGAAGCTCATCGAGTGAAAAACTGTTTTTT. Amino acids: CASSLLGSSSSEKLFF.

The V call is TRBV5-4, the J call TRBJ1-2, with no clear D. Trimming shortened V by 7 bases and J by 4 bases, and 14 bases separated the two germline ends. The CDR3 is made up of 13 amino acids. The germline gives CDR1 SGHNT, CDR2 YYREEE (reference sequence). The DNA for the CDR3 is TGTGCCAGCCACGGACGGGATTTCTATGGCTACACCTTC. Translated: CASHGRDFYGYTF.

J is TRBJ1-4 and V is TRBV4-2, with D possibly TRBD1 on 6 matching bases. Germline V gene data show CDR1 as LGHNA and CDR2 as YNFKEQ. The CDR3 runs to 15 residues. V lost 1 base, J lost 4 bases, and 10 bases lay in between. CDR3 region: CASSQAGHGNEKLFF. CDR3 in DNA: TGTGCCAGCAGCCAAGCGGGACACGGTAATGAAAAACTGTTTTTT.

The gene calls are TRBV7-2 and TRBJ2-5, with 8 bases fitting TRBD1. This CDR3 spans 15 amino acids. Losses at the gene ends were 5 bases for V and 5 bases for J; bases not matched to a gene: 10. Germline loops: CDR1 SGHTA, CDR2 FQGNSA. The CDR3 nucleotides are TGTGCCAGCAGCCCCCGACAGGGGCGAACGGAGACCCAGTACTTC. It translates to CASSPRQGRTETQYF.

There are a few counts of this clone. The chain has TRBV18 and TRBJ1-4, with D perhaps matching TRBD1 (6 bases). There are 13 residues in the CDR3. Between the trimmed V and J ends, which lost 7 bases and 8 bases, there was a span of 14 bases. CDR1 is KGHSH, CDR2 LQKENI, per germline. The CDR3 sequence: CASFGTNDEKLFF. For the CDR3, the DNA is TGTGCCAGCTTTGGGACAAACGACGAAAAACTGTTTTTT.

This chain joins TRBV5-1 and TRBJ2-3, with 9 bases that match TRBD1. The germline V gene encodes CDR1 SGHRS and CDR2 YFSETQ. The junction had 2 bases not matched to a gene; V was cut back by 2 bases and J by 1 base. This CDR3 has 15 amino acids. DNA of the CDR3: TGCGCCAGCAGCTTTGGGACAGGGCGCACAGATACGCAGTATTTT. Encoded protein: CASSFGTGRTDTQYF.